The 2 T cell receptor beta chains presented below share a single source sample, sequenced in a study of spatial heterogeneity in lung cancer. Time point defined: sample taken at primary tumor resection. Whole RNA from tumor, nontumor lung or frozen PBMC was sequenced unsorted. Each CDR3 protein is one row after TCRdb ran MiXCR on the 5' RACE reads. The table lists roughly 10,000 distinct CDR3 sequences, approximately 6.8% of them singletons. The source was PBMCs, collected at surgery. The receptor set was obtained from a male donor with early-stage non-small cell lung cancer.

In its sample, this clonotype was seen many times. This beta chain represents an off-target read in a library built for alpha chains; its size is of limited meaning. The CDR3 DNA reads TGTGCCAGCAGTTACCAGGGGTTCTCCATGAACACTGAAGCTTTCTTT. It is translated as CASSYQGFSMNTEAFF. The chain carries TRBV27 and TRBJ1-1; D is possibly TRBD1 (6 bases). The CDR3 sequence is 16 residues long. In germline, CDR1 is MNHEY, CDR2 SMNVEV (reference sequence). Trimming took off 4 bases at V and 0 bases at J, with 15 bases between the two ends.

This clonotype was counted ten times or more. Because the library targeted alpha chains, this beta chain is an off-target read whose size means little. The chain combines TRBV5-8 with TRBJ2-5, with D unresolved. Deletions cut 1 base from V and 0 bases from J, with 7 bases between. In germline, CDR1 is SGHTS, CDR2 YDEGEE. CDR3 length: 14 residues. The CDR3 here is CASSLSRHQETQYF. The CDR3 DNA sequence: TGTGCCAGCAGCTTGTCCAGGCACCAAGAGACCCAGTACTTC.